One sample yielded the 9 T cell receptor beta chains listed below, sequenced in a study of post-analysis software for immune sequencing data. The study's findings and limits: With TRBV5-6, TRBV5-1 and TRBV20-1 included, 4 or 5 TRBV segments were more frequent in patients than in controls.

cDNA libraries for TCR beta contained unique molecular identifiers. Using its own MiXCR run on the PCR reads, TCRdb lists one record per CDR3 protein. Among 700,000 to 900,000 distinct CDR3 sequences listed, roughly 50% were seen once. No antigen is known for these receptors. What was sequenced was blood. The source of these receptors is a girl aged 10-17 years with multiple sclerosis.

This clonotype turned up a few times. This sequence joins TRBV5-1 and TRBJ2-1; 14 positions match TRBD2. The CDR3 spans 20 residues. V was clipped by 2 bases and J by 5 bases; unmatched bases: 15. Germline assignment: CDR1 SGHRS and CDR2 YFSETQ. The CDR3 reads CASSFLNVTSGRADHNEQFF. The CDR3 DNA reads TGCGCCAGCAGCTTTCTGAACGTGACTAGCGGGAGGGCGGACCACAATGAGCAGTTCTTC.

This sequence joins TRBV2 and TRBJ2-3, with a possible D match to TRBD2 (6 bases). V shed 9 bases and J shed 2 bases, with 15 bases lying between them. CDR3 length equals 14 residues. Germline-derived CDR1 and CDR2 are SNHLY and FYNNEI. The CDR3 sequence: CARGEARITDTQYF. The CDR3 bases are TGTGCCAGAGGGGAGGCCCGTATCACAGATACGCAGTATTTT.

The chain recombines TRBV10-3 with TRBJ2-5; the D is unclear. This CDR3 spans 14 amino acids. V was trimmed by 2 bases and J by 2 bases, leaving 9 bases between them. The germline V gene has CDR1 ENHRY and CDR2 SYGVKD. CDR3 protein: CAISEAPDQETQYF. The DNA of the CDR3 is TGTGCCATCAGTGAGGCGCCGGATCAAGAGACCCAGTACTTC.

This clonotype showed up many times. The V gene is TRBV3-1, the J gene TRBJ2-7; D tentatively reads TRBD1 or TRBD2 (5 bases each). The length of the CDR3 is 14 residues. The germline V gene encodes CDR1 LGHDT and CDR2 YNNKEL (reference sequence). Trimming took off 3 bases at V and 0 bases at J, with 9 bases between the two ends. CDR3 residues: CASSQVGGSYEQYF. DNA of the CDR3: TGTGCCAGCAGCCAGGTTGGGGGCTCCTACGAGCAGTACTTC.

This chain uses TRBV6-5 with TRBJ1-5; D is undetermined. Trimming shortened V by 2 bases and J by 3 bases, and 5 bases separated the two germline ends. The CDR3 contains 13 residues. Germline V lookup: CDR1 MNHEY, CDR2 SVGAGI. The CDR3 region is CASSYEVNQPQHF. Here the CDR3 DNA reads TGTGCCAGCAGTTACGAGGTCAATCAGCCCCAGCATTTT.

This CDR3 is CASSNQRGSPLHF. The CDR3 coding sequence is TGTGCCAGCAGTAATCAACGGGGGTCACCCCTCCACTTT. V gene TRBV6-5 combines with J gene TRBJ1-6; a weak D match, TRBD1 (5 bases). The CDR3 is made up of 13 amino acids. V was clipped by 5 bases and J by 10 bases, with 12 bases between them. The germline V gene has CDR1 MNHEY and CDR2 SVGAGI.

In regard to this clonotype: One junction end does not reproduce the germline sequence, and a read error may be involved. The CDR3 region is CASSSRGGGSVETQYF. In DNA, the CDR3 is TGTGCTAGCAGCTCAAGAGGGGGAGGGTCCGTGGAGACCCAGTACTTC. The chain links TRBV7-7 to TRBJ2-5; tentative D call: TRBD2 (7 bases). CDR1 and CDR2 from the germline V gene are SSHAT and FNYEAQ (reference sequence). CDR3 size: 16 residues.

The V gene is TRBV9, the J gene TRBJ1-1; D call uncertain. The V and J ends lost 0 bases and 4 bases respectively, with 13 bases between them. The CDR3 is 15 residues long. Germline V CDR1 and CDR2: SGDLS, YYNGEE. CDR3 sequence: CASSVGPGSTTEAFF. In DNA form, the CDR3 reads TGTGCCAGCAGCGTAGGTCCGGGGTCGACCACTGAAGCTTTCTTT.

This chain joins TRBV4-3 and TRBJ2-7; D is perhaps TRBD1 or TRBD2 (5 bases each). The CDR3 has 15 residues. The germline V and J ends were trimmed by 0 bases and 7 bases, with 16 bases remaining between them. Germline assignment: CDR1 LGHNA and CDR2 YSLEER. The CDR3 sequence is CASSQDLGRGPEQYF. CDR3 DNA: TGCGCCAGCAGCCAAGATTTAGGACGGGGCCCAGAGCAGTACTTC.